This TCR beta chain was captured in a study of cytomegalovirus exposure and HLA in healthy donors. Study results and caveats: Several V segments, TRBV6-2 and TRBV6-3 among them, could not be told apart and were dropped. In a later analysis, at a false discovery rate of 0.05, about 15,000 TCR beta sequences were associated with HLA alleles.

The germline V gene encodes CDR1 SGHDN and CDR2 FVKESK. This CDR3 spans 17 amino acids. The V end lost 0 bases, the J end lost 0 bases, and 12 bases lay between the germline ends. A multiplex PCR was run with 60 Vbeta primers and 13 Jbeta primers. Profiling relied on immunoSEQ multiplex PCR, and the TCRdb table lists in-frame clones only, not all of them. The sample carries hundreds of thousands of clones, just over 75% recorded once. Details on this clone: Its specificity is unknown.

This chain links TRBV14 with TRBJ1-3; D is perhaps TRBD1 (6 bases). The receptor was derived from a woman aged 60-75 years in good health and CMV-seropositive. Sequencing was carried out using PBMCs. The CDR3: CASSQDHDRFSGNTIYF. The CDR3 DNA reads as TGTGCCAGCAGCCAAGATCACGACAGGTTCTCTGGAAACACCATATATTTT.